The 30 T cell receptor beta chains below were found in one sample sequenced in a study of blood T cells in healthy people across ages. A sample-barcoded 5' primer and a J-beta primer mix were used in a second PCR of roughly 6 to 11 cycles. TCRdb called the 5' RACE reads again in MiXCR, with one record for every CDR3 protein. The sample lists more than 800,000 distinct CDR3 sequences, under 45% occurring once. The sequenced sample was blood. Source of these receptors: a woman in her fifties or sixties in good health.

About this clonotype: A read error may explain this, as a much larger clone is one base away. V and J are TRBV27 and TRBJ2-5, with D unclear. The CDR3 spans 14 residues. V lost 5 bases to trimming and J lost 3 bases, with 13 bases between them. Germline V gene sequence: CDR1 MNHEY, CDR2 SMNVEV (reference sequence). The CDR3, as DNA: TGTGCCAGCAGTCCAAGCTGGCTTAAAGAGACCCAGTACTTC. It codes for CASSPSWLKETQYF.

This chain uses TRBV7-9 with TRBJ2-1; no clear D. V was cut by 2 bases and J by 9 bases, with 5 bases left in between. This CDR3 is 11 amino acids long. Germline V lookup: CDR1 SEHNR, CDR2 FQNEAQ (reference sequence). The CDR3 DNA follows: TGTGCCAGCAGCTTACGTCTTGAGCAGTTCTTC. Its protein is CASSLRLEQFF.

A few counts support this clonotype. This chain links TRBV29-1 with TRBJ2-5, with TRBD1 matching 7 bases. Losses at the gene ends were 7 bases for V and 5 bases for J; bases not matched to a gene: 10. This CDR3 is 13 amino acids long. Germline V gene lookup returns CDR1 SQVTM and CDR2 ANQGSEA. The CDR3 coding sequence is TGCAGCGCTAAGGCAGGGGGTTCTGAGACCCAGTACTTC. Its translation is CSAKAGGSETQYF. Drawing the rest from reference TRBV29-1 and TRBJ2-5, the complete variable domain is SAVISQKPSRDICQRGTSLTIQCQVDSQVTMMFWYRQQPGQSLTLIATANQGSEATYESGFVIDKFPISRPNLTFSTLTVSNMSPEDSSIYLCSAKAGGSETQYFGPGTRLLVL.

This clonotype was seen more than once but under ten times. This chain uses TRBV7-3 with TRBJ2-2; 7 bases map to TRBD1. J was trimmed by 6 bases and V by 2 bases; bases with no gene match: 0. The CDR3 loop spans 13 amino acids. In germline, CDR1 is SGHTA, CDR2 FQGTGA. CDR3 residues: CASSLQGAGELFF. The DNA for the CDR3 is TGTGCCAGCAGCTTACAGGGGGCCGGGGAGCTGTTTTTT.

This clonotype was recorded only once. The V call is TRBV20-1, the J call TRBJ2-5; TRBD1 matches 9 bases. Germline assignment: CDR1 DFQATT and CDR2 SNEGSKA (reference sequence). V was clipped by 6 bases and J by 5 bases; unmatched bases: 13. There are 15 residues in the CDR3. The CDR3 DNA follows: TGCAGTGCAGGGGTCCCGAACAGGGGGCATGAGACCCAGTACTTC. Protein product: CSAGVPNRGHETQYF.

V usage is TRBV28 and J usage is TRBJ2-7, with D perhaps given as TRBD1 or TRBD2 (5 bases each). Trimming took 1 base from V and 3 from J, leaving 13 bases between them. The CDR3 sequence is 15 residues long. CDR1 MDHEN and CDR2 SYDVKM come from the germline V gene. The CDR3, as DNA: TGTGCCAGCAGTTTATTATTGGGGACCCACTACGAGCAGTACTTC. This gives the protein CASSLLLGTHYEQYF.

This sequence joins TRBV27 and TRBJ2-7, with 9 bases fitting TRBD2. The trim removed 1 base at V and 2 bases at J, leaving 6 bases unmatched. The CDR3 consists of 16 residues. Germline-derived CDR1 and CDR2 are MNHEY and SMNVEV (reference sequence). CDR3 residues: CASSLWSAGGTYEQYF. The CDR3 DNA reads as TGTGCCAGCAGTTTATGGTCAGCGGGAGGAACCTACGAGCAGTACTTC.

The chain uses TRBV7-6 and TRBJ2-5; D perhaps matches TRBD2 (6 bases). Germline V gene sequence: CDR1 SGHVS, CDR2 FNYEAQ. The CDR3 is 15 amino acids. V was cut by 5 bases and J by 2 bases, with 15 bases left in between. CDR3: CASSPPTSGQETQYF. CDR3 nucleotides: TGTGCCAGCAGCCCCCCAACAAGCGGGCAAGAGACCCAGTACTTC.

This sequence joins TRBV27 and TRBJ2-7; D gene unclear. V was clipped by 0 bases and J by 2 bases, with 8 bases between them. Germline CDR1 is MNHEY and CDR2 is SMNVEV (reference sequence). The CDR3 is 14 amino acids. CDR3 amino acids: CASSLSSVTYEQYF. CDR3 in DNA: TGTGCCAGCAGTTTATCATCCGTTACCTACGAGCAGTACTTC.

J is TRBJ2-2 and V is TRBV5-1; 11 bases line up with TRBD2. The germline V gene encodes CDR1 SGHRS and CDR2 YFSETQ. The ends lost 0 bases at V and 2 bases at J; junction bases unmatched: 3. The CDR3 has 17 amino acids. The CDR3 DNA sequence: TGCGCCAGCAGCTTGGTTACTAGCGGGAGTAACACCGGGGAGCTGTTTTTT. It specifies CASSLVTSGSNTGELFF. Full variable domain (outside the CDR3, taken from reference TRBV5-1 and TRBJ2-2): KAGVTQTPRYLIKTRGQQVTLSCSPISGHRSVSWYQQTPGQGLQFLFEYFSETQRNKGNFPGRFSGRQFSNSRSEMNVSTLELGDSALYLCASSLVTSGSNTGELFFGEGSRLTVL.

V and J are TRBV7-9 and TRBJ2-3, with 9 bases identical to TRBD2. V was pared by 4 bases and J by 2 bases, with 10 bases of the junction left unmatched. CDR1 and CDR2 (germline): SEHNR, FQNEAQ (reference sequence). The length of the CDR3 is 17 residues. Here the CDR3 reads CASSYHGLAGFTDTQYF. The CDR3 nucleotides are TGTGCCAGCAGCTACCACGGGCTAGCGGGATTCACAGATACGCAGTATTTT.

This clonotype was detected only a few times. V gene TRBV5-1 combines with J gene TRBJ2-7; 8 nucleotides match TRBD1. Germline assignment: CDR1 SGHRS and CDR2 YFSETQ. This CDR3 contains 14 residues. V lost 5 bases, J lost 7 bases, and 11 bases stayed unmatched. Here the CDR3 DNA reads TGCGCCAGCAGGTATCGACAGGGGTCGGGGGAGCAGTACTTC. Protein product: CASRYRQGSGEQYF.

Remarks on this clonotype: The junction and the germline gene differ at one end; a read error may be behind it. This rearrangement joins TRBV6-6 to TRBJ1-4; 7 bases are a match to TRBD1. The CDR3 sequence is 14 residues long. CDR1 and CDR2 from the germline V gene are MNHNY and SVGAGI (reference sequence). CDR3 bases: TGTGACAGCAGCCGAGACAGGGAACGGGAAAAACTGTTTTTT. This encodes CDSSRDREREKLFF.

This clonotype was picked up a small number of times. The V call is TRBV3-1, the J call TRBJ2-3, with D tentatively TRBD2 (5 bases). Germline CDR1 reads LGHDT; CDR2 reads YNNKEL (reference sequence). The CDR3 runs 13 residues. Trimming cost V 0 bases and J 7 bases, with 8 bases left between them. DNA for the CDR3: TGTGCCAGCAGCCAAGAGTGGGAGAATACGCAGTATTTT. Translation gives CASSQEWENTQYF.

The chain recombines TRBV25-1 with TRBJ1-1; D gene unclear. Trimming cost V 2 bases and J 10 bases, with 14 bases left between them. The CDR3 spans 13 residues. Germline CDR1 reads MGHDK; CDR2 reads SYGVNS. As DNA, the CDR3 is TGTGCCAGCAGTGAACCGGGCCGAAAGGGAGCTTTCTTT. Protein product: CASSEPGRKGAFF.

This clonotype was recorded many times. The gene calls are TRBV29-1 and TRBJ2-3; D is undetermined. The CDR3 has 11 residues. CDR1 SQVTM and CDR2 ANQGSEA come from the germline V gene. V was clipped by 1 base and J by 6 bases, with 5 bases between them. The CDR3 coding sequence is TGCAGCGTTGAAGCTGTGGATACGCAGTATTTT. It specifies CSVEAVDTQYF.

V gene TRBV20-1 combines with J gene TRBJ2-5; maybe TRBD1 (7 bases). Germline V gene lookup returns CDR1 DFQATT and CDR2 SNEGSKA (reference sequence). This CDR3 has 13 residues. V lost 3 bases and J lost 5, with 13 bases in between. DNA of the CDR3: TGCAGTGCTAGGGAGGGGGCATGGGAGACCCAGTACTTC. Translating it yields CSAREGAWETQYF.

The chain uses TRBV5-1 and TRBJ2-3; 9 bases are a match to TRBD2. CDR1 is SGHRS, CDR2 YFSETQ, per germline. CDR3 length equals 15 residues. V trimming: 4 bases; J trimming: 2 bases; junction bases outside the gene matches: 5. CDR3 sequence reads: CASSHTSGPTDTQYF. The CDR3 DNA is TGCGCCAGCAGCCATACTAGCGGGCCCACAGATACGCAGTATTTT.

This clonotype was counted between two and nine times. The chain joins TRBV4-2 to TRBJ2-1; D remains unclear. The germline V gene encodes CDR1 LGHNA and CDR2 YNFKEQ. V dropped 1 base and J dropped 10 bases, with 8 bases sitting between them. This CDR3 spans 12 amino acids. For the CDR3, the DNA is TGTGCCAGCAGCCAAGTACGAGACGAGCAGTTCTTC. Its protein is CASSQVRDEQFF.

This rearrangement joins TRBV20-1 to TRBJ2-5; 15 bases fit TRBD2. CDR3 length: 18 residues. In germline, CDR1 is DFQATT, CDR2 SNEGSKA (reference sequence). The trim removed 1 base at V and 5 bases at J, leaving 11 bases unmatched. The CDR3 spells CSARVSGTSGGPGETQYF. The CDR3 region has the DNA TGCAGTGCTAGAGTCTCAGGGACTAGCGGGGGGCCGGGGGAGACCCAGTACTTC.

This chain links TRBV20-1 with TRBJ2-1; 9 bases are shared with TRBD2. Germline CDR1 is DFQATT and CDR2 is SNEGSKA (reference sequence). CDR3 length: 15 amino acids. V trimming: 2 bases; J trimming: 6 bases; junction bases outside the gene matches: 8. The CDR3 sequence: CSARPWTSATNEQFF. In DNA, the CDR3 is TGCAGTGCTAGACCTTGGACTAGCGCGACCAATGAGCAGTTCTTC.

The CDR3 nucleotides read TGTGCCACCAGTGACGCTGGGGCTAGCGGGAAAACCTACGAGCAGTACTTC. Protein product: CATSDAGASGKTYEQYF. The gene calls are TRBV24-1 and TRBJ2-7, with 9 bases lining up with TRBD2. This CDR3 is built from 17 residues. Per the germline V gene, CDR1 is KGHDR and CDR2 is SFDVKD. V shed 4 bases, J shed 2 bases, and the junction held 11 bases outside the gene matches.

The chain employs TRBV7-6 and TRBJ2-3; TRBD2 agrees at 16 bases. Germline V gives CDR1 SGHVS, CDR2 FNYEAQ. Trimming took 5 bases from V and 4 from J; bases not matched to a gene: 9. CDR3 length equals 18 residues. DNA for the CDR3: TGTGCCAGCAGCCTCGGGACTAGCGGGAGGGGGAGCGCAGATACGCAGTATTTT. Its translation is CASSLGTSGRGSADTQYF.

This chain connects TRBV7-9 to TRBJ1-2, with TRBD1 as a possible D gene (5 bases). Germline CDR1 and CDR2: SEHNR and FQNEAQ (reference sequence). The V end lost 3 bases, the J end lost 3 bases, and 17 bases lay between the germline ends. The CDR3 runs to 16 residues. This CDR3 is CASSFGPSGGYYGYTF. CDR3 nucleotide sequence: TGTGCCAGCAGCTTTGGTCCCAGTGGGGGATACTATGGCTACACCTTC.

This clonotype was observed once. The V call is TRBV20-1, the J call TRBJ2-4; TRBD1 matches 11 bases. The J call could be wrong; TRBJ2-7 is a better fit for the DNA end. The CDR3 is 16 amino acids. Germline CDR1 reads DFQATT; CDR2 reads SNEGSKA (reference sequence). CDR3 loop: CSADSPRDRGNYEQYF. The DNA for the CDR3 is TGCAGTGCCGACTCGCCTCGGGACAGGGGGAACTACGAGCAGTACTTC.

This sequence joins TRBV20-1 and TRBJ2-4; the D call may be TRBD1 or TRBD2 (5 bases each). The J call is doubtful: the DNA matches TRBJ2-7 better. The CDR3 runs to 14 residues. Germline lookup yields CDR1 DFQATT and CDR2 SNEGSKA (reference sequence). CDR3 in DNA: TGCAGTGCCCGAGAGGGCAGGGTAAGCTACGAGCAGTACTTC. As protein: CSAREGRVSYEQYF.

The CDR3 bases are TGTGCCAGCAGTGAAGTAGGGCTAACTAGCGGGAGTCGCGCAGATACGCAGTATTTT. Protein sequence: CASSEVGLTSGSRADTQYF. The rearrangement uses TRBV2 and TRBJ2-3; TRBD2 agrees at 11 bases. The V gene's germline CDR1 is SNHLY and CDR2 FYNNEI. After removal of 1 base from V and 4 bases from J, the junction contained 13 bases not matched to a gene. CDR3 length: 19 amino acids.

This clonotype was picked up many times. The V gene is TRBV27, the J gene TRBJ2-7, with D perhaps assigned TRBD1 or TRBD2 (5 bases each). The CDR3 covers 13 residues. Trimming removed 5 bases from V and 3 bases from J, with 11 bases in between. Germline CDR1 is MNHEY and CDR2 is SMNVEV (reference sequence). The DNA of the CDR3 is TGTGCCAGCAGTGTAGGGACCGGCTACGAGCAGTACTTC. Protein product: CASSVGTGYEQYF.

This clonotype has just a few counts. The chain is built from TRBV21-1 and TRBJ2-1; TRBD2, the table's D call, lacks a check against the DNA. TRBV21-1 corresponds to a pseudogene. This CDR3 is 14 amino acids long. The CDR3 coding sequence is TGTGCCAGCCCCAATCCCGGGAGGGCCGATGAGCAGTTCTTC. Its protein product is CASPNPGRADEQFF.

The V gene is TRBV11-2, the J gene TRBJ2-7; D gene unclear. Germline V CDR1 and CDR2: SGHAT, FQNNGV. V was clipped by 4 bases and J by 4 bases, with 14 bases between them. This CDR3 comprises 14 residues. The CDR3 loop is CASSSAGSRYEQYF. The CDR3 region has the DNA TGTGCCAGCAGCTCTGCAGGATCACGATACGAGCAGTACTTC.